The 23 T cell receptor beta chains below all came from one sample that was sequenced in a study of cytotoxic CD8 clonotypes in ibrutinib-treated CLL. Clones were sequenced by immunoSEQ multiplex PCR, and TCRdb holds only the in-frame ones, with some missing. Of fewer than 100,000 clones in the sample, around 84% were seen once. Sequenced here: PBMCs, sampled before ibrutinib treatment. All receptors come from a human donor with chronic lymphocytic leukemia.

This chain joins TRBV2 and TRBJ1-1; D uncertain. The ends were cut back, 7 bases at V and 8 bases at J, with 14 bases in the middle. There are 12 residues in the CDR3. Per the germline V gene, CDR1 is SNHLY and CDR2 is FYNNEI. CDR3 sequence (DNA): TGTGCCAGCATGTCGAACGGGCAGGAAGCTTTCTTT. It is translated as CASMSNGQEAFF.

The chain uses TRBV9 and TRBJ2-3; 12 bases match TRBD2. Germline V lookup: CDR1 SGDLS, CDR2 YYNGEE. The CDR3 has 17 residues. Germline trimming cut 4 bases from V and 1 base from J; bases unmatched to any gene: 7. The CDR3 DNA reads TGTGCCAGCAGCTCATTGACTAGCGGGAGCGGCACAGATACGCAGTATTTT. The encoded protein is CASSSLTSGSGTDTQYF.

Turning to this clone: Within the sample, other DNA sequences also encode this same CDR3. The chain has TRBV18 and TRBJ1-4; 7 bases align to TRBD1. The CDR3 is made up of 13 amino acids. Trimming cost V 4 bases and J 4 bases; bases outside gene matches: 0. Germline lookup yields CDR1 KGHSH and CDR2 LQKENI. The CDR3 coding sequence is TGTGCCAGCTCACGGGACAGTAATGAAAAACTGTTTTTT. This encodes CASSRDSNEKLFF.

This chain joins TRBV5-4 and TRBJ2-7, with unresolved D. V gave up 0 bases and J gave up 10 bases, with 8 bases separating them. The CDR3 length is 11 residues. The germline CDR1 and CDR2 sequences are SGHNT and YYREEE (reference sequence). The CDR3 coding sequence is TGTGCCAGCAGCTTGGGAGCCGAACAGTACTTC. Translation gives CASSLGAEQYF. Together with reference TRBV5-4 and TRBJ2-7, the CDR3 gives the full variable domain: ETGVTQSPTHLIKTRGQQVTLRCSSQSGHNTVSWYQQALGQGPQFIFQYYREEENGRGNFPPRFSGLQFPNYSSELNVNALELDDSALYLCASSLGAEQYFGPGTRLTVT.

This rearrangement joins TRBV9 to TRBJ2-7; maybe TRBD1 (5 bases). The V gene's germline CDR1 is SGDLS and CDR2 YYNGEE. The ends were cut back, 3 bases at V and 6 bases at J, with 13 bases in the middle. This CDR3 spans 13 amino acids. The CDR3 DNA reads TGTGCCAGCAGCGACAGGTTCTTGGGCGAGCAGTACTTC. Amino acid sequence: CASSDRFLGEQYF.

The rearrangement links TRBV7-9 to TRBJ1-3; no firm D call. This CDR3 has 14 amino acids. With 3 bases removed from V and 3 bases from J, the gap between germline ends came to 9 bases. Germline-derived CDR1 and CDR2 are SEHNR and FQNEAQ (reference sequence). In DNA, the CDR3 is TGTGCCAGCAGCTTCCCCTCAGTTGGAAACACCATATATTTT. Its translation: CASSFPSVGNTIYF. Full variable domain (remainder filled in from reference TRBV7-9 and TRBJ1-3): DTGVSQNPRHKITKRGQNVTFRCDPISEHNRLYWYRQTLGQGPEFLTYFQNEAQLEKSRLLSDRFSAERPKGSFSTLEIQRTEQGDSAMYLCASSFPSVGNTIYFGEGSWLTVV.

CDR3 in amino acids: CASSWAGGTGELFF. CDR3 nucleotide sequence: TGTGCCAGCAGTTGGGCAGGAGGTACCGGGGAGCTGTTTTTT. The V call is TRBV27, the J call TRBJ2-2; D is possibly TRBD2 (5 bases). Deletions cut 4 bases from V and 5 bases from J, with 11 bases between. The CDR3 has 14 amino acids. Germline loops: CDR1 MNHEY, CDR2 SMNVEV (reference sequence).

V and J are TRBV5-1 and TRBJ1-5; D ambiguous. The CDR3 covers 15 residues. The V gene lost 0 bases and the J gene lost 4 bases, with 11 bases spanning the gap. Germline V gives CDR1 SGHRS, CDR2 YFSETQ. The CDR3 sequence: CASSLGSNSNQPQHF. The CDR3 coding sequence is TGCGCCAGCAGCTTGGGTAGTAACAGTAATCAGCCCCAGCATTTT.

The rearrangement joins TRBV19 to TRBJ1-5, with D possibly matching TRBD1 (6 bases). The germline CDR1 and CDR2 sequences are LNHDA and SQIVND (reference sequence). This CDR3 contains 17 residues. The V end was cut by 7 bases, the J end by 0 bases, with 19 bases between. The CDR3 spells CASKIFRDTYSNQPQHF. In DNA, the CDR3 is TGTGCCAGTAAGATATTCCGGGACACATATAGCAATCAGCCCCAGCATTTT.

This clone was seen a single time. The CDR3 is CAIKGQGIEYGYTF. The CDR3 DNA is TGTGCCATAAAGGGACAGGGGATTGAGTATGGCTACACCTTC. V gene TRBV10-3 combines with J gene TRBJ1-2; 10 bases align to TRBD1. Per germline, CDR1 ENHRY and CDR2 SYGVKD. The CDR3 runs to 14 residues. V was clipped by 9 bases and J by 5 bases; unmatched bases: 9.

The chain joins TRBV12-5 to TRBJ1-1, with unresolved D. The CDR3 totals 12 residues. The germline gives CDR1 LGHNT, CDR2 FRNRAP. The ends were cut back, 7 bases at V and 5 bases at J, with 11 bases in the middle. DNA for the CDR3: TGTGCTAGTGAGGAGGGAAGAACTGAAGCTTTCTTT. This sequence encodes CASEEGRTEAFF.

This clone was seen only once. V gene TRBV27 combines with J gene TRBJ2-3; 10 positions match TRBD2. With V trimmed by 6 bases and J by 4 bases, 4 bases remained unmatched. The CDR3 length is 14 residues. Germline V CDR1 and CDR2: MNHEY, SMNVEV (reference sequence). CDR3 sequence (DNA): TGTGCCAGCAGGGCCCTAGCGGGAGCAGATACGCAGTATTTT. This translates into CASRALAGADTQYF.

This clone occurred once. The V call is TRBV14, the J call TRBJ1-1; a possible D gene is TRBD1 (6 bases). CDR3 length equals 15 residues. Germline CDR1 is SGHDN and CDR2 is FVKESK. The V end lost 8 bases, the J end lost 2 bases, and 18 bases lay between the germline ends. The CDR3 nucleotides read TGTGCCAGCGCGAGCTTCGGGGGCCCCAACACTGAAGCTTTCTTT. Amino acid sequence: CASASFGGPNTEAFF.

The chain joins TRBV27 to TRBJ2-7; D call uncertain. Germline CDR1 reads MNHEY; CDR2 reads SMNVEV (reference sequence). CDR3 length: 14 residues. With 4 bases removed from V and 0 bases from J, the gap between germline ends came to 10 bases. This chain's CDR3 is CASSSTHISYEQYF. CDR3 nucleotide sequence: TGTGCCAGCAGTTCTACCCATATCTCCTACGAGCAGTACTTC.

The CDR3 DNA sequence: TGTGCCAGCGGAGGGAGAGGGACTAGCGGAACCTACGAGCAGTACTTC. This encodes CASGGRGTSGTYEQYF. The V gene is TRBV28, the J gene TRBJ2-7; 11 bases agree with TRBD2. In germline, CDR1 is MDHEN, CDR2 SYDVKM. The CDR3 spans 16 residues. Trimming at V came to 8 bases and at J to 2 bases, leaving 11 bases not matched to a gene.

The V call is TRBV9, the J call TRBJ2-1; 8 positions agree with TRBD1. V trimming: 4 bases; J trimming: 6 bases; junction bases outside the gene matches: 6. The length of the CDR3 is 14 residues. CDR1 and CDR2 from the germline V gene are SGDLS and YYNGEE. The CDR3 DNA reads as TGTGCCAGCAGCCTTGACAGGGGTCTCAATGAGCAGTTCTTC. Residues: CASSLDRGLNEQFF.

The chain joins TRBV7-9 to TRBJ2-7; tentatively, D is TRBD1 (5 bases). Between the trimmed V and J ends, which lost 5 bases and 2 bases, there was a span of 16 bases. The CDR3 covers 15 residues. The germline V gene encodes CDR1 SEHNR and CDR2 FQNEAQ (reference sequence). The CDR3 bases are TGTGCCAGCAGCCCCAGGGCAGGGCGAACCTACGAGCAGTACTTC. Translation gives CASSPRAGRTYEQYF.

The gene calls are TRBV5-4 and TRBJ2-7; TRBD2 matches at 10 bases. V shed 3 bases, J shed 7 bases, and the junction held 10 bases outside the gene matches. CDR1 and CDR2 (germline): SGHNT, YYREEE (reference sequence). The CDR3 covers 15 residues. The CDR3 region is CASSSGGLASKEQYF. CDR3 DNA: TGTGCCAGCAGCTCGGGGGGACTAGCGTCAAAGGAGCAGTACTTC.

CDR3 loop: CASSIDELEDEQFF. Here the CDR3 DNA reads TGTGCCAGTAGTATAGACGAGCTCGAGGATGAGCAGTTCTTC. The chain is built from TRBV19 and TRBJ2-1, with D unresolved. V gave up 0 bases and J gave up 8 bases, with 11 bases separating them. The CDR3 is made up of 14 amino acids. Germline assignment: CDR1 LNHDA and CDR2 SQIVND (reference sequence).

This sequence joins TRBV11-2 and TRBJ2-5; perhaps D is TRBD1 or TRBD2 (5 bases each). The germline CDR1 and CDR2 sequences are SGHAT and FQNNGV. This CDR3 comprises 14 residues. V shed 1 base and J shed 5 bases, with 11 bases lying between them. The CDR3 DNA follows: TGTGCCAGCAGCTTAGGAGGGGCTGGTGAGACCCAGTACTTC. Translated, it gives CASSLGGAGETQYF.

The chain recombines TRBV29-1 with TRBJ2-7, with a weak D call TRBD1 (5 bases). This CDR3 region has 14 residues. CDR1 is SQVTM and CDR2 is ANQGSEA in the germline V gene. Trimming removed 4 bases at V and 2 bases at J, with 15 bases between. The CDR3 DNA follows: TGCAGCGTTGTTCAGGGAATTTTCACCTACGAGCAGTACTTC. The encoded protein is CSVVQGIFTYEQYF.

The chain couples TRBV11-3 to TRBJ2-7, with D perhaps matching TRBD2 (5 bases). The ends were cut back, 0 bases at V and 6 bases at J, with 12 bases in the middle. Germline V CDR1 and CDR2: SGHNT, YENEEA. This CDR3 contains 14 residues. The CDR3 nucleotides read TGTGCCAGCAGCTTAGACGGGGTCTCTCCCGAGCAGTACTTC. It is translated as CASSLDGVSPEQYF.

The genes are TRBV27 and TRBJ2-1, with a weak D call TRBD2 (5 bases). Trimming stripped 7 bases from V and 10 bases from J, with 11 bases between. CDR1 and CDR2 (germline): MNHEY, SMNVEV (reference sequence). The CDR3 sequence is 11 residues long. DNA for the CDR3: TGTGCCAGCACCCTGGCGGGCGAGCAGTTCTTC. It yields the protein CASTLAGEQFF.